This TCR beta chain originates from a study of shared clonotypes between healthy human individuals. Using immunoSEQ multiplex PCR, the repertoire was profiled, and TCRdb retains in-frame clones only, with some absent. The sample contains some 2,000,000 clones, approximately 95% of which appear only once. The CDR3 consists of 13 residues. Germline CDR1 is MDHEN and CDR2 is SYDVKM. The V end lost 8 bases, the J end lost 3 bases, and 13 bases lay between the germline ends. The origin of this receptor is a man aged 18-30 years in good health. The V and J genes are TRBV28 and TRBJ1-2, with unresolved D. The sequencing input was naive CD4+ T cells sorted from blood. Subset in this sample: CD45RA+ positively selected. The DNA for the CDR3 is TGTGCCAGCTCGATCGCGGACTACTATGGCTACACCTTC. This encodes CASSIADYYGYTF.